Below, 8 T cell receptor beta chains from the same sample are listed, as sequenced in a study of T-cell memory formation after mild COVID-19. In TCRdb, the 5' RACE reads were re-called with MiXCR into one record per CDR3 protein. This sample has about 160,000 distinct CDR3 sequences, with less than 40% found just once. Sequencing was done on a sample of PBMCs or a T cell subset sorted from them (not recorded which). The receptor source for this set is an adult woman who had mild COVID-19 (a few samples of this study predate the infection). Cell type and time point are not known.

This clonotype was seen more than once but under ten times. The chain combines TRBV5-1 with TRBJ2-1, with 14 bases matching TRBD2. The CDR3 consists of 19 residues. After removal of 4 bases from V and 0 bases from J, the junction contained 9 bases not matched to a gene. CDR1 and CDR2 (germline): SGHRS, YFSETQ. The CDR3 bases are TGCGCCAGCAGCCCCAGACTAGCGGGAGGGCCGAGCTCCTACAATGAGCAGTTCTTC. It yields the protein CASSPRLAGGPSSYNEQFF.

This clonotype was observed a handful of times. The chain has TRBV18 and TRBJ2-7, with TRBD1 matching over 7 bases. Per the germline V gene, CDR1 is KGHSH and CDR2 is LQKENI. The CDR3 runs to 14 residues. V shed 1 base, J shed 3 bases, and the junction held 3 bases outside the gene matches. The DNA for the CDR3 is TGTGCCAGCTCACCACAGGGGGCGGGCTACGAGCAGTACTTC. As protein: CASSPQGAGYEQYF.

This clonotype has just a few counts. The V gene is TRBV3-1, the J gene TRBJ2-2; 7 bases fit TRBD1. Germline lookup yields CDR1 LGHDT and CDR2 YNNKEL (reference sequence). Unmatched junction bases numbered 5, after V lost 4 bases and J lost 6 bases. The CDR3 extends over 14 amino acids. In nucleotides, the CDR3 is TGTGCCAGCAGCCCCTCGACAGGGCCCGGGGAGCTGTTTTTT. Protein sequence: CASSPSTGPGELFF.

The rearrangement uses TRBV4-3 and TRBJ2-2, with a possible D match to TRBD1 (5 bases). Germline CDR1 LGHNA, CDR2 YSLEER. CDR3 size: 16 residues. The germline V and J ends were trimmed by 0 bases and 5 bases, with 13 bases remaining between them. CDR3 sequence (DNA): TGCGCCAGCAGCCAAGACTACAGGAGCATGACCGGGGAGCTGTTTTTT. Translated, it gives CASSQDYRSMTGELFF.

This clonotype has a count of ten or more. The rearrangement joins TRBV12-3 or TRBV12-4 to TRBJ1-1; a weak D match, TRBD1 (5 bases). Trimming left V 3 bases short and J 4 bases short, with 9 bases between. The CDR3 spans 13 residues. The CDR3 DNA reads TGTGCCAGCAGTTTCCAGGGAGGCACTGAAGCTTTCTTT. Translating gives CASSFQGGTEAFF.

This rearrangement joins TRBV7-9 to TRBJ2-7; 11 bases are shared with TRBD2. The CDR3 covers 16 residues. Trimming cost V 1 base and J 5 bases; bases outside gene matches: 7. Germline-derived CDR1 and CDR2 are SEHNR and FQNEAQ (reference sequence). The CDR3 protein is CASSLERGTSGHEQYF. CDR3 coding DNA: TGTGCCAGCAGCTTAGAGCGCGGGACTAGCGGACACGAGCAGTACTTC.

Ten or more counts support this clonotype. The chain has TRBV4-1 and TRBJ2-3; 11 nucleotides align to TRBD2. Losses at the gene ends were 2 bases for V and 1 base for J; bases not matched to a gene: 8. The germline V gene encodes CDR1 MGHRA and CDR2 YSYEKL. The CDR3 runs 18 residues. This CDR3 reads CASSQPGLAAGGTDTQYF. The DNA of the CDR3 is TGCGCCAGCAGCCAACCGGGACTAGCGGCGGGAGGCACAGATACGCAGTATTTT.

The chain recombines TRBV7-3 with TRBJ2-1; D is possibly TRBD1 or TRBD2 (5 bases each). The V and J ends lost 6 bases and 0 bases respectively, with 12 bases between them. The germline V gene has CDR1 SGHTA and CDR2 FQGTGA. The CDR3 consists of 15 residues. Here the CDR3 reads CASSSGTSSYNEQFF. CDR3 nucleotides: TGTGCCAGCAGTTCCGGGACCAGCTCCTACAATGAGCAGTTCTTC.